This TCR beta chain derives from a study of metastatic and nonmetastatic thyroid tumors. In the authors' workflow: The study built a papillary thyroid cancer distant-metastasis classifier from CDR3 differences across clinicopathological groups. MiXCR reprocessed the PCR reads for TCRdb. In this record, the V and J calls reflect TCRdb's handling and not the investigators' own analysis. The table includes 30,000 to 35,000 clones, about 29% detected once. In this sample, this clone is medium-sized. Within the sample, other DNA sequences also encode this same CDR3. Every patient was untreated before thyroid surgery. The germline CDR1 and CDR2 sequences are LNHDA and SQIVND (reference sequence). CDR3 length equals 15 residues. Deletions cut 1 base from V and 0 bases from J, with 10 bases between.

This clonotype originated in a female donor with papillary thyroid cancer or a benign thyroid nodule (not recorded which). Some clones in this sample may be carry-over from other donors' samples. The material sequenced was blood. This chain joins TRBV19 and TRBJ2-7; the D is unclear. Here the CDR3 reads CASSIGSRSSYEQYF. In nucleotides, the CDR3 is TGTGCCAGTAGTATAGGATCCAGAAGCTCCTACGAGCAGTACTTC.